This T cell receptor (beta chain) is from a study of cytomegalovirus exposure and HLA in healthy donors. The study's findings and limits: A few chains linked to CMV were shown in vitro to be specific for CMV antigens.

Trimming took off 0 bases at V and 1 base at J, with 9 bases between the two ends. CDR1 is LNHNV and CDR2 is YYDKDF in the germline V gene (reference sequence). The CDR3 totals 15 residues. Remarks on this clone: The antigen is unknown.

It was with 60 Vbeta and 13 Jbeta primers that the PCR ran. Libraries were prepared by immunoSEQ multiplex PCR; TCRdb keeps only in-frame clonotypes and omits some of them. The top ten hold under 1.2% of the sample, which has under 95,000 clones, about 78% seen once. The chain employs TRBV15 and TRBJ2-5, with D possibly matching TRBD2 (5 bases). Source material: PBMCs. The sequence was collected from a male donor in good health and CMV-seronegative. The CDR3 sequence is CATSRDGAVQETQYF. The DNA for the CDR3 is TGTGCCACCAGCAGAGATGGAGCGGTCCAAGAGACCCAGTACTTC.